Given below is one T cell receptor (beta chain) in context. The ends were cut back, 6 bases at V and 3 bases at J, with 12 bases in the middle. The CDR3 sequence is 13 residues long. Germline V CDR1 and CDR2: SQVTM, ANQGSEA. Authors' analysis steps: It was from reference gene primer amplification that nucleated cell counts were estimated. Assay used: immunoSEQ multiplex PCR; TCRdb lists only in-frame clones, some missing. V and J calls and clone size are given by that table; D and trimming were obtained from the DNA. Here the sample spans tens of thousands of clones, around 83% being singletons. This sample was included in a study of blood T cell repertoires in COVID-19. The overall study: Collection of acute and convalescent COVID-19 samples took place in the United States, Italy and Spain. T cells, B-cell-depleted T cells, or PBMCs provided the cDNA or gDNA that served as material.

The chain uses TRBV29-1 and TRBJ1-5, with D possibly TRBD1 on 6 matching bases. Sequencing was done on a sample of peripheral blood. This receptor was identified in a woman in her sixties or seventies with acute or convalescent COVID-19. The CDR3: CSVLTGPNQPQHF. DNA of the CDR3: TGCAGCGTCCTGACAGGTCCCAATCAGCCCCAGCATTTT.